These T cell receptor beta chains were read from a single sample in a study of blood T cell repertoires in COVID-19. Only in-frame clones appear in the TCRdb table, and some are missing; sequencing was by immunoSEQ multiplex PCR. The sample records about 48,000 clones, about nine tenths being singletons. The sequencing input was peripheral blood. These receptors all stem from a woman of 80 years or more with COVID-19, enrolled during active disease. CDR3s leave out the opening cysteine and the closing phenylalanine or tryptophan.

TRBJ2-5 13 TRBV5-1 ASSPWTSGIETQY
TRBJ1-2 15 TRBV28 ASRLNAAGQAYYGYT
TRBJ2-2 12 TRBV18 ASSPSARAGELF
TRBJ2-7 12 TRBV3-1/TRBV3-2 ASSRGQGNYEQY
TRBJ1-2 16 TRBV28 ASSSERDRGPRDYGYT
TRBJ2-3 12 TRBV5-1 ASTRAGMTDTQY
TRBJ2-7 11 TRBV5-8 ASSLDGSGIWS
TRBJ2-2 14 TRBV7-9 ASSPRRRGDTGELF
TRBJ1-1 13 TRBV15 ATSTSQGAITEAF
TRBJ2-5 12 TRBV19 ASSTLAGGETQY
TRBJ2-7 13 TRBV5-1 ASSTRGQPSYEQY